The 19 T cell receptor beta chains given below trace back to one sample, sequenced in a study of blood T cell repertoires in COVID-19. Repertoires were generated with immunoSEQ multiplex PCR, while TCRdb's copy carries only in-frame clones and drops some. The repertoire holds some 200,000 clones, with approximately 81% as singletons. The sequencing sample was made of peripheral blood. Receptors originate from a woman over 75 with acute or convalescent COVID-19.

This clone was recorded only once. The J gene is TRBJ2-2, the V gene TRBV6-6; D remains ambiguous. This CDR3 contains 14 residues. Per germline, CDR1 MNHNY and CDR2 SVGAGI (reference sequence). V was cut by 4 bases and J by 1 base, with 7 bases left in between. CDR3 amino acids: CASSFTENTGELFF. The CDR3 nucleotides read TGTGCCAGCAGTTTCACAGAGAACACCGGGGAGCTGTTTTTT.

V usage is TRBV6-6 and J usage is TRBJ1-4; D gene unclear. CDR1 is MNHNY, CDR2 SVGAGI, per germline (reference sequence). Trimming shortened V by 2 bases and J by 8 bases, and 18 bases separated the two germline ends. The CDR3 has 16 amino acids. The CDR3 loop reads CASSYADPARGEKLFF. DNA for the CDR3: TGTGCCAGCAGTTACGCCGACCCGGCGCGGGGAGAAAAACTGTTTTTT.

This sequence joins TRBV7-5 and TRBJ1-1; no DNA check was done on the table's D call, TRBD1. TRBV7-5 is a listed pseudogene. The CDR3 runs to 17 residues. Written as DNA, the CDR3 is TGTGCCAGAAGCTCAAGGGAGCCGGGACAGGGGAACACTGAAGCTTTCTTT. It translates to CARSSREPGQGNTEAFF.

The chain uses TRBV3-1 (or the pseudogene TRBV3-2) and TRBJ2-5; 12 positions match TRBD2. CDR1 and CDR2 from the germline V gene are LGHDT and YNNKEL (reference sequence). Trimming removed 3 bases from V and 1 base from J; junction bases left unmatched: 3. The CDR3 sequence is 16 residues long. CDR3 region: CASSHSSGRAQETQYF. Here the CDR3 DNA reads TGTGCCAGCAGCCATTCTAGCGGGAGGGCCCAAGAGACCCAGTACTTC.

The gene calls are TRBV11-2 and TRBJ1-1; 9 bases are shared with TRBD1. The CDR3 consists of 16 residues. Germline V gene data show CDR1 as SGHAT and CDR2 as FQNNGV. Trimming took 6 bases from V and 0 from J; bases not matched to a gene: 8. The CDR3 protein is CASSKGQGPLNTEAFF. In DNA form, the CDR3 reads TGTGCCAGCAGTAAAGGACAGGGGCCCTTGAACACTGAAGCTTTCTTT.

The chain uses TRBV19 and TRBJ2-7; D is possibly TRBD2 (6 bases). The CDR3 is 14 residues long. Germline assignment: CDR1 LNHDA and CDR2 SQIVND (reference sequence). V was shortened by 5 bases and J by 2 bases, with 13 bases between the two germline ends. This CDR3 reads CASSPQRATYEQYF. CDR3 nucleotides: TGTGCCAGTAGTCCTCAGCGGGCCACCTACGAGCAGTACTTC.

The CDR3 region is CASSLNPGNTGELFF. CDR3 sequence (DNA): TGTGCCAGCAGCTTGAACCCAGGGAACACCGGGGAGCTGTTTTTT. The chain couples TRBV5-6 to TRBJ2-2; D remains ambiguous. The germline CDR1 and CDR2 sequences are SGHDT and YYEEEE. The CDR3 totals 15 residues. The germline V and J ends were trimmed by 1 base and 1 base, with 8 bases remaining between them.

The chain is built from TRBV4-3 and TRBJ1-2, with D possibly TRBD1 on 5 matching bases. The CDR3 extends over 18 amino acids. V was cut by 4 bases and J by 8 bases, with 29 bases left in between. Germline V gene data show CDR1 as LGHNA and CDR2 as YSLEER. The CDR3, as DNA: TGCGCCAGCAGCCCGAGTGGGAGGTCCACCTCGGCTGGGACCGGCTACACCTTC. It yields the protein CASSPSGRSTSAGTGYTF.

This chain joins TRBV4-3 and TRBJ1-1; the D is unclear. Germline V gene data show CDR1 as LGHNA and CDR2 as YSLEER. V lost 0 bases, J lost 1 base, and 3 bases lay in between. CDR3 length: 13 residues. In DNA, the CDR3 is TGCGCCAGCAGCCAAGATAGGAACACTGAAGCTTTCTTT. It translates to CASSQDRNTEAFF.

The rearrangement uses TRBV11-2 and TRBJ1-1, with a weak D call TRBD1 (5 bases). The germline gives CDR1 SGHAT, CDR2 FQNNGV. This CDR3 is 14 amino acids long. The V and J ends lost 1 base and 3 bases respectively, with 9 bases between them. The CDR3 DNA is TGTGCCAGCAGCTTAGTGCCGGGGGACACTGAAGCTTTCTTT. Translation gives CASSLVPGDTEAFF.

The chain has TRBV30 and TRBJ2-3; possibly TRBD1 for D (6 bases). Germline lookup yields CDR1 GTSNPN and CDR2 SVGIG (reference sequence). V was trimmed by 4 bases and J by 0 bases, leaving 23 bases between them. The CDR3 loop spans 18 amino acids. The CDR3 spells CAWKLAVRDTASTDTQYF. Written as DNA, the CDR3 is TGTGCCTGGAAATTAGCAGTCAGGGACACTGCTAGCACAGATACGCAGTATTTT.

This clone was seen at least ten times. The genes are TRBV7-2 and TRBJ2-1, with 8 positions matching TRBD2. CDR1 and CDR2 (germline): SGHTA, FQGNSA. The CDR3 consists of 14 residues. J was trimmed by 6 bases and V by 3 bases; bases with no gene match: 4. CDR3 protein: CASSLGLVLNEQFF. The DNA for the CDR3 is TGTGCCAGCAGCTTGGGACTAGTCCTCAATGAGCAGTTCTTC.

The chain combines TRBV19 with TRBJ1-1; 7 bases map to TRBD1. With 5 bases clipped from V and 5 bases from J, the junction kept 8 bases outside the gene matches. Germline CDR1 reads LNHDA; CDR2 reads SQIVND (reference sequence). There are 14 residues in the CDR3. The CDR3 region has the DNA TGTGCCAGTAGTCCGAGGACAGGCTGGACTGAAGCTTTCTTT. The encoded protein is CASSPRTGWTEAFF.

The rearrangement uses TRBV28 and TRBJ2-7; a possible D gene is TRBD1 (6 bases). The V gene lost 1 base and the J gene lost 4 bases, with 11 bases spanning the gap. From germline, CDR1 is MDHEN and CDR2 SYDVKM. This CDR3 contains 14 residues. DNA of the CDR3: TGTGCCAGCAGTTTATCTGGGGGCGCTTACGAGCAGTACTTC. Its protein is CASSLSGGAYEQYF.

Comments on this clone: Within the sample, other DNA sequences also encode this same CDR3. The genes are TRBV6-2 or TRBV6-3 and TRBJ1-1; D is uncertain. Trimming stripped 4 bases from V and 0 bases from J, with 6 bases between. Germline CDR1 reads MNHEY; CDR2 reads SVGEGT. This CDR3 has 13 amino acids. CDR3 loop: CASSLQLNTEAFF. CDR3 sequence (DNA): TGTGCCAGCAGTTTACAGCTGAACACTGAAGCTTTCTTT.

CDR3 bases: TGCGCCAGCAGCCAAGATACGTACGCGAGACTGAGCTCCTACAATGAGCAGTTCTTC. It specifies CASSQDTYARLSSYNEQFF. The chain is built from TRBV4-3 and TRBJ2-1; D is unclear. V dropped 0 bases and J dropped 0 bases, with 18 bases sitting between them. Looked up from germline, CDR1 is LGHNA and CDR2 is YSLEER. This CDR3 has 19 amino acids.

V and J are TRBV7-2 and TRBJ2-7; D is unresolved. Trimming removed 5 bases at V and 2 bases at J, with 13 bases between. The CDR3 sequence is 14 residues long. Germline lookup yields CDR1 SGHTA and CDR2 FQGNSA. As DNA, the CDR3 is TGTGCCAGCAGCGCGGCCATAGTTCCCTACGAGCAGTACTTC. Protein product: CASSAAIVPYEQYF.

The chain links TRBV10-2 to TRBJ1-2, with 9 bases matching TRBD1. The ends lost 2 bases at V and 2 bases at J; junction bases unmatched: 0. The CDR3 loop spans 14 amino acids. CDR1 and CDR2 (germline): WSHSY, SAAADI. As DNA, the CDR3 is TGCGCCAGCAGTGAGGGACAGGGGAACTATGGCTACACCTTC. Its protein is CASSEGQGNYGYTF.

V and J are TRBV11-3 and TRBJ2-1; 8 bases align to TRBD1. The length of the CDR3 is 16 residues. Per the germline V gene, CDR1 is SGHNT and CDR2 is YENEEA. V lost 6 bases to trimming and J lost 3 bases; unmatched junction nucleotides: 10. In nucleotides, the CDR3 is TGTGCCAGCAGGCCAAACCAGGGGGCGAGCTACAATGAGCAGTTCTTC. Its translation is CASRPNQGASYNEQFF.